The 18 T cell receptor beta chains given below trace back to one sample, sequenced in a study of blood T cell repertoires in COVID-19. Using immunoSEQ multiplex PCR, the repertoire was profiled, and TCRdb retains in-frame clones only, with some absent. Of a few hundred thousand clones listed, around four fifths are singletons. Sequenced sample: peripheral blood. The source is a man aged 50 to 60 with active or convalescent COVID-19.

This clone has a handful of counts. The J gene is TRBJ1-6, the V gene TRBV3-1 (or the pseudogene TRBV3-2); no firm D call. Trimming took off 3 bases at V and 6 bases at J, with 12 bases between the two ends. The CDR3 is made up of 15 amino acids. Germline CDR1 and CDR2: LGHDT and YNNKEL (reference sequence). The CDR3 sequence is CASSQFRTPNSPLHF. CDR3 coding DNA: TGTGCCAGCAGCCAGTTCAGGACTCCTAATTCACCCCTCCACTTT.

There are a few counts of this clone. The rearrangement joins TRBV19 to TRBJ1-4, with D possibly being TRBD1 (6 bases). V was pared by 3 bases and J by 12 bases, with 20 bases between. The length of the CDR3 is 15 residues. Germline-derived CDR1 and CDR2 are LNHDA and SQIVND (reference sequence). The CDR3 loop reads CASSMAGGGQMELFF. DNA for the CDR3: TGTGCCAGTAGTATGGCGGGAGGAGGACAGATGGAACTGTTTTTT.

The chain recombines TRBV10-3 with TRBJ1-5; 10 bases map to TRBD1. Germline loops: CDR1 ENHRY, CDR2 SYGVKD. CDR3 length: 16 amino acids. V dropped 6 bases and J dropped 0; count of bases not matched to a gene: 5. DNA for the CDR3: TGTGCCATCAGCCCGGGACAGGGGATTAGCAATCAGCCCCAGCATTTT. This gives the protein CAISPGQGISNQPQHF.

This clone came up a few times. This chain links TRBV3-1 (or the pseudogene TRBV3-2) with TRBJ1-6, with 7 positions matching TRBD1. CDR3 length: 15 amino acids. CDR1 and CDR2 (germline): LGHDT, YNNKEL (reference sequence). Trimming removed 5 bases from V and 8 bases from J; junction bases left unmatched: 9. The CDR3 loop reads CASSDRERFYSPLHF. In DNA, the CDR3 is TGTGCCAGCAGCGACAGGGAAAGGTTTTATTCACCCCTCCACTTT.

The chain carries TRBV9 and TRBJ1-4; 7 bases map to TRBD1. CDR3 length: 15 residues. Germline V gene data show CDR1 as SGDLS and CDR2 as YYNGEE. The V gene end was trimmed by 0 bases and the J gene end by 4 bases; junction bases not matched to a gene: 3. The CDR3 protein is CASSVAGQFNEKLFF. The DNA of the CDR3 is TGTGCCAGCAGCGTAGCGGGACAGTTTAATGAAAAACTGTTTTTT.

This sequence joins TRBV28 and TRBJ2-2; 7 bases match TRBD1. V shed 6 bases, J shed 1 base, and the junction held 5 bases outside the gene matches. CDR1 is MDHEN, CDR2 SYDVKM, per germline. The CDR3 consists of 15 residues. The CDR3: CASRTGVLNTGELFF. In DNA, the CDR3 is TGTGCCAGCAGAACAGGGGTATTGAACACCGGGGAGCTGTTTTTT.

This clone was seen more than once but under ten times. The chain uses TRBV7-6 and TRBJ1-5; D not certain. Per germline, CDR1 SGHVS and CDR2 FNYEAQ. The CDR3 spans 16 residues. The V and J ends lost 0 bases and 7 bases respectively, with 16 bases between them. DNA of the CDR3: TGTGCCAGCAGCTTAGCCGCCGGTTCCTGGGCCCAGCCCCAGCATTTT. Residues: CASSLAAGSWAQPQHF.

The chain carries TRBV11-3 and TRBJ1-1; 8 nucleotides line up with TRBD1. Per germline, CDR1 SGHNT and CDR2 YENEEA. The J segment lost 7 bases and the V segment lost 8 bases, leaving 18 bases of the junction unmatched. This CDR3 region has 16 residues. CDR3 sequence (DNA): TGTGCCAGCGGATTAGCCCGGACAGGGCGGGTTGGTGAAGCTTTCTTT. Translated, it gives CASGLARTGRVGEAFF.

The V gene is TRBV1, the J gene TRBJ1-3; the listed D gene, TRBD1, was not tested against the DNA. TRBV1 is reported as a pseudogene. The CDR3 contains 15 residues. The CDR3 reads CTSSQDRGIGNTIYF. The CDR3 region has the DNA TGCACCAGCAGCCAAGACAGGGGGATTGGAAACACCATATATTTT.

This clone was counted between two and nine times. J is TRBJ2-3 and V is TRBV10-2, with a tentative D call TRBD1 (5 bases). The CDR3 spans 13 residues. Trimming pared 6 bases from V and 0 bases from J, leaving 7 bases between. Germline CDR1 reads WSHSY; CDR2 reads SAAADI. DNA for the CDR3: TGCGCCAGCAGGGACACAAGCACAGATACGCAGTATTTT. Its translation is CASRDTSTDTQYF.

The J gene is TRBJ2-7, the V gene TRBV7-2; maybe TRBD2 (6 bases). The V gene lost 8 bases and the J gene lost 0 bases, with 11 bases spanning the gap. In germline, CDR1 is SGHTA, CDR2 FQGNSA. This CDR3 has 13 residues. The CDR3 loop is CASGGGSSYEQYF. DNA of the CDR3: TGTGCCAGCGGTGGGGGGAGCTCCTACGAGCAGTACTTC. Looking up the rest from reference TRBV7-2 and TRBJ2-7 gives the full variable domain: GAGVSQSPSNKVTEKGKDVELRCDPISGHTALYWYRQSLGQGLEFLIYFQGNSAPDKSGLPSDRFSAERTGGSVSTLTIQRTQQEDSAVYLCASGGGSSYEQYFGPGTRLTVT.

The chain employs TRBV29-1 and TRBJ2-7; 9 bases fit TRBD1. This CDR3 is 17 amino acids long. From germline, CDR1 is SQVTM and CDR2 ANQGSEA. The V gene end was trimmed by 5 bases and the J gene end by 3 bases; junction bases not matched to a gene: 17. In DNA form, the CDR3 reads TGCAGCGTTCGTACCCCTAGGGGGGACAGGGTTTTCTACGAGCAGTACTTC. Protein sequence: CSVRTPRGDRVFYEQYF.

The chain uses TRBV7-2 and TRBJ1-5; D uncertain. CDR1 is SGHTA and CDR2 is FQGNSA in the germline V gene. This CDR3 spans 13 amino acids. Between the trimmed V and J ends, which lost 8 bases and 0 bases, there was a span of 8 bases. The CDR3 sequence is CASAKISNQPQHF. The CDR3 nucleotides are TGTGCCAGCGCTAAAATTAGCAATCAGCCCCAGCATTTT. Drawing the rest from reference TRBV7-2 and TRBJ1-5, the complete variable domain is GAGVSQSPSNKVTEKGKDVELRCDPISGHTALYWYRQSLGQGLEFLIYFQGNSAPDKSGLPSDRFSAERTGGSVSTLTIQRTQQEDSAVYLCASAKISNQPQHFGDGTRLSIL.

The J gene is TRBJ2-7, the V gene TRBV5-1; D possibly corresponds to TRBD1 (6 bases). Germline V gene lookup returns CDR1 SGHRS and CDR2 YFSETQ. The CDR3 loop spans 14 amino acids. Trimming took off 4 bases at V and 6 bases at J, with 17 bases between the two ends. The CDR3 here is CASSRLGHTSEQYF. CDR3 in DNA: TGCGCCAGCAGCCGGTTGGGACACACCTCCGAGCAGTACTTC.

The chain has TRBV6-2 or TRBV6-3 and TRBJ2-5, with D possibly TRBD2 on 5 matching bases. Between the trimmed V and J ends, which lost 5 bases and 5 bases, there was a span of 15 bases. The CDR3 is 14 amino acids. Germline assignment: CDR1 MNHEY and CDR2 SVGEGT. The CDR3 spells CASSPPWPGETQYF. For the CDR3, the DNA is TGTGCCAGCAGTCCCCCTTGGCCGGGGGAGACCCAGTACTTC.

The chain joins TRBV2 to TRBJ2-2, with 9 bases aligning to TRBD2. Germline loops: CDR1 SNHLY, CDR2 FYNNEI. The CDR3 runs to 15 residues. V lost 6 bases, J lost 6 bases, and 8 bases stayed unmatched. In DNA form, the CDR3 reads TGTGCCAGCAGCTTCGGACTAGCGTTGGCCGGGGAGCTGTTTTTT. Translation: CASSFGLALAGELFF.

The CDR3 DNA reads as TGTGCCAGCAGCCCTCTAGCGGGCGTTAAGACCGGGGAGCTGTTTTTT. This sequence encodes CASSPLAGVKTGELFF. This chain uses TRBV27 with TRBJ2-2; 8 bases fit TRBD2. Germline CDR1 MNHEY, CDR2 SMNVEV (reference sequence). The J segment lost 5 bases and the V segment lost 6 bases, leaving 11 bases of the junction unmatched. The CDR3 consists of 16 residues.

The chain couples TRBV10-2 to TRBJ2-1; TRBD2 aligns across 8 bases. Germline loops: CDR1 WSHSY, CDR2 SAAADI. V trimming: 3 bases; J trimming: 4 bases; junction bases outside the gene matches: 11. This CDR3 is built from 17 residues. The DNA of the CDR3 is TGCGCCAGCAGTGATAGGGCGGGAGGCCCAATTTACAATGAGCAGTTCTTC. Its protein product is CASSDRAGGPIYNEQFF.